This entry lists 15 T cell receptor beta chains sequenced from one sample in a study of regulatory T cells in long-lasting Graves disease. Relying on iRepertoire HTBI primers and Arm-PCR of CDR3 regions, the team built TCR beta libraries. TCRdb fed the multiplex PCR reads into MiXCR, producing one record per CDR3 protein. The repertoire holds about 540,000 distinct CDR3 sequences, with about 13% as singletons. Time point here: newly diagnosed GD, antithyroid drugs for less than 3 months. Preparation of the TCR library used RNA extracted from PBMCs. This sample also appeared in a second study, on T cells in Graves' hyperthyroidism and ophthalmopathy.

The sample consisted of peripheral blood mononuclear cells (PBMCs), taken at new diagnosis, from a patient treated with antithyroid drugs. All receptors come from a young man with Graves disease.

Many counts were recorded for this clonotype. The chain carries TRBV5-1 and TRBJ1-1; D is unresolved. The CDR3 is 15 residues long. Germline V gives CDR1 SGHRS, CDR2 YFSETQ. The V end lost 4 bases, the J end lost 6 bases, and 19 bases lay between the germline ends. CDR3 sequence: CASSPLADVTSEAFF. The DNA for the CDR3 is TGCGCCAGCAGCCCACTGGCCGACGTGACATCTGAAGCTTTCTTT.

The table lists this clonotype with many counts. The genes are TRBV7-2 and TRBJ2-7, with 10 bases that match TRBD2. The CDR3 totals 15 residues. From germline, CDR1 is SGHTA and CDR2 FQGNSA. The V and J ends lost 6 bases and 0 bases, in that order; junction bases with no gene match: 5. CDR3 in amino acids: CASRPLAGGSYEQYF. CDR3 bases: TGTGCCAGCAGGCCCTTAGCGGGGGGCTCCTACGAGCAGTACTTC.

This clonotype was counted at least ten times. The chain has TRBV20-1 and TRBJ1-1, with D possibly being TRBD1 (6 bases). Trimming stripped 2 bases from V and 1 base from J, with 8 bases between. The CDR3 spans 13 residues. From germline, CDR1 is DFQATT and CDR2 SNEGSKA (reference sequence). The CDR3 nucleotides read TGCAGTGCTAGAAAGGGACAGAACACTGAAGCTTTCTTT. It codes for CSARKGQNTEAFF.

This clonotype appeared many times. The J gene is TRBJ2-5, the V gene TRBV30, with D maybe TRBD2 (6 bases). In germline, CDR1 is GTSNPN, CDR2 SVGIG (reference sequence). The germline V and J ends were trimmed by 5 bases and 5 bases, with 15 bases remaining between them. CDR3 length equals 13 residues. CDR3 in amino acids: CAWGRGRGETQYF. The CDR3 DNA is TGTGCCTGGGGGCGGGGCCGGGGGGAGACCCAGTACTTC.

This clonotype was counted many times. V is TRBV27 and J is TRBJ2-3; TRBD2 matches at 8 bases. V was pared by 4 bases and J by 4 bases, with 4 bases of the junction left unmatched. The CDR3 runs to 14 residues. The germline V gene encodes CDR1 MNHEY and CDR2 SMNVEV (reference sequence). DNA of the CDR3: TGTGCCAGCAGTTACGGACTAGCCGCAGATACGCAGTATTTT. This translates into CASSYGLAADTQYF.

The table lists this clonotype with many counts. J is TRBJ2-7 and V is TRBV12-3 or TRBV12-4, with 7 bases lining up with TRBD1. This CDR3 region has 15 residues. The J segment lost 0 bases and the V segment lost 1 base, leaving 3 bases of the junction unmatched. The CDR3 is CASSLDRGTSYEQYF. The CDR3 DNA follows: TGTGCCAGCAGTTTAGACAGGGGAACCTCCTACGAGCAGTACTTC.

The J gene is TRBJ2-7, the V gene TRBV6-2 or TRBV6-3; D may be TRBD1 or TRBD2 (5 bases each). Germline CDR1 MNHEY, CDR2 SVGEGT. The CDR3 is 19 amino acids. Trimming removed 4 bases at V and 0 bases at J, with 25 bases between. The CDR3 DNA is TGTGCCAGCAGTTTCCGACCCGATCTCCCCGGGACGTACTCCTACGAGCAGTACTTC. Translation: CASSFRPDLPGTYSYEQYF.

This clonotype came up many times. In DNA, the CDR3 is TGTGCCAGCAGGGATATAACTAGTTCCTACAATGAGCAGTTCTTC. It specifies CASRDITSSYNEQFF. The rearrangement uses TRBV27 and TRBJ2-1; TRBD2 is a possible D gene (5 bases). The germline V and J ends were trimmed by 6 bases and 1 base, with 13 bases remaining between them. The CDR3 length is 15 residues. Germline CDR1 reads MNHEY; CDR2 reads SMNVEV (reference sequence).

This clonotype was detected many times. The V and J genes are TRBV25-1 and TRBJ1-4; 7 bases are a match to TRBD1. The CDR3 sequence is 16 residues long. Germline V gene data show CDR1 as MGHDK and CDR2 as SYGVNS. With 0 bases clipped from V and 5 bases from J, the junction kept 6 bases outside the gene matches. CDR3 nucleotides: TGTGCCAGCAGTGAATATGGGACAGCGCACAATGAAAAACTGTTTTTT. Translating it yields CASSEYGTAHNEKLFF. Supplemented by reference TRBV25-1 and TRBJ1-4, the full variable domain reads EADIYQTPRYLVIGTGKKITLECSQTMGHDKMYWYQQDPGMELHLIHYSYGVNSTEKGDLSSESTVSRIRTEHFPLTLESARPSHTSQYLCASSEYGTAHNEKLFFGSGTQLSVL.

This clonotype was recorded many times. V gene TRBV20-1 combines with J gene TRBJ1-2; TRBD1 matches at 8 bases. Germline assignment: CDR1 DFQATT and CDR2 SNEGSKA (reference sequence). V shed 3 bases and J 2 bases; nucleotides not matched to a gene: 8. This CDR3 is 15 amino acids long. The CDR3 coding sequence is TGCAGTGCTAGGATAAACCCAGGGGGCAACTATGGCTACACCTTC. It is translated as CSARINPGGNYGYTF.

Points on this clonotype: A clone one base away is much larger, so this may be a read error. The rearrangement links TRBV9 to TRBJ2-7; 8 bases align to TRBD1. The CDR3 sequence is 15 residues long. Germline loops: CDR1 SGDLS, CDR2 YYNGEE. DNA of the CDR3: TGTGCCAGCGGCGTAGAGGGACAGGCCTCCTACGAGCAGTACTTC. This sequence encodes CASGVEGQASYEQYF.

In this sample, this clonotype turned up many times. V is TRBV29-1 and J is TRBJ2-7; 8 bases match TRBD2. With 5 bases clipped from V and 4 bases from J, the junction kept 13 bases outside the gene matches. In germline, CDR1 is SQVTM, CDR2 ANQGSEA. The CDR3 sequence is 15 residues long. The CDR3 DNA sequence: TGCAGCGTTCCTTCCGCCGGGGGGGGTAAATACGAGCAGTACTTC. Residues: CSVPSAGGGKYEQYF.

This clonotype came up many times. This chain uses TRBV5-1 with TRBJ2-1, with 13 bases identical to TRBD2. The CDR3 is 16 amino acids. J lost 5 bases, V lost 1 base, and 3 bases had no gene match. The germline V gene has CDR1 SGHRS and CDR2 YFSETQ. In nucleotides, the CDR3 is TGCGCCAGCAGCTTGCCAACTAGCGGGAGGGACAATGAGCAGTTCTTC. The encoded protein is CASSLPTSGRDNEQFF.

CDR3 sequence (DNA): TGTGCCAGCAGCTTAGGCAAGTCCTACGAGCAGTTCTTC. It specifies CASSLGKSYEQFF. The chain employs TRBV11-2 and TRBJ2-1; D is unclear. The CDR3 spans 13 residues. Trimming shortened V by 1 base and J by 10 bases, and 11 bases separated the two germline ends. The germline gives CDR1 SGHAT, CDR2 FQNNGV.

Many counts were recorded for this clonotype. The rearrangement uses TRBV11-2 and TRBJ2-3; 7 bases match TRBD2. This CDR3 region has 14 residues. J lost 6 bases, V lost 0 bases, and 3 bases had no gene match. Germline V gene lookup returns CDR1 SGHAT and CDR2 FQNNGV. The CDR3, as DNA: TGTGCCAGCAGCTTAGAGGGAGGGACTGATACGCAGTATTTT. Translation: CASSLEGGTDTQYF.